Given below is one T cell receptor (beta chain) in context. Its antigen is as yet unknown. The data were obtained in a study of OX40 agonist ivuxolimab in advanced cancers. Regarding the study as a whole: The antigen specificity of the peripheral T cells (those that were expanded) was not determined. Averaged across samples, CD8+ T cells carried more expanded clones than CD4+ did.

Anyone with autoimmune disease history or systemic immunosuppression was excluded. After removal of 0 bases from V and 3 bases from J, the junction contained 2 bases not matched to a gene. CDR3 size: 15 residues. Germline CDR1 and CDR2: SGHRS and YFSETQ. The protocol was immunoSEQ multiplex PCR, while the TCRdb copy is restricted to in-frame clones and leaves out a portion. The table shows tens of thousands of clones, with approximately 90% occurring only once. The receptor was derived from an adult with an advanced solid tumor such as melanoma, head and neck, liver or kidney cancer. The V call is TRBV5-1, the J call TRBJ2-3; 9 bases match TRBD2. The starting material was CD4+ or CD8+ T cells sorted from blood, obtained in a trial of the OX40 agonist ivuxolimab. The CDR3 reads CASSLVSGGTDTQYF. In nucleotides, the CDR3 is TGCGCCAGCAGCTTGGTTAGCGGGGGTACAGATACGCAGTATTTT.